This T cell receptor (beta chain) was captured in a study of blood T cell repertoires in COVID-19. Whole-study context: Specimens from acute and convalescent COVID-19 originated in the United States, Italy and Spain. Nucleic acid was either cDNA or gDNA, and it came from T cells, B-cell-depleted T cells, or PBMCs.

Original processing notes: Reference gene primer amplification gave nucleated cell count estimates. Repertoires were generated with immunoSEQ multiplex PCR, while TCRdb's copy carries only in-frame clones and drops some. The DNA was the basis for D and trimming; V, J and clone size are from that table. The sample yields tens of thousands of clones, approximately 88% seen once. CDR1 MNHNS and CDR2 SASEGT come from the germline V gene. V was cut by 2 bases and J by 5 bases, with 15 bases left in between. The CDR3 contains 15 residues. The TCR originated in a human donor in a cohort sampled during active COVID-19. V usage is TRBV6-1 and J usage is TRBJ1-2; D is uncertain. Sequenced input: peripheral blood. The CDR3 protein is CASSESGGRLYGYTF. The CDR3 DNA follows: TGTGCCAGCAGTGAATCCGGCGGCCGTCTATATGGCTACACCTTC.